Following are 28 T cell receptor beta chains from one sample sequenced in a study of tumor-infiltrating lymphocytes in primary liver carcinoma. A primer in the constant region served to generate TCR beta cDNA from roughly 520 ng of total RNA. Each TCR beta library was derived from three nested multiplex PCR rounds that employed slightly modified ARM-PCR. With TRBV1-TRBV30 forward primers and a C-beta reverse primer, the first two PCR rounds were run for nine to eleven cycles each. TCRdb re-analysed the multiplex PCR reads in MiXCR, keeping a single row per CDR3 protein. The sample lists 90,000 to 100,000 distinct CDR3 sequences; roughly 69% were seen once. From 20-30 mg of unsorted bulk tissue, DNA and RNA were co-extracted together. Specimen: liver tumor tissue from sampling region 5. Subset described: tumor region T5, tumor centre. All receptors derive from a woman between 55 and 75 years old with primary liver carcinoma and hepatitis B virus infection.

The chain uses TRBV11-2 and TRBJ2-3; 9 bases map to TRBD2. After removal of 7 bases from V and 4 bases from J, the junction contained 9 bases not matched to a gene. The CDR3 length is 15 residues. Per germline, CDR1 SGHAT and CDR2 FQNNGV. The chain's CDR3 is CASNPVLAGPDTQYF. The CDR3 DNA reads TGTGCCAGCAACCCCGTACTAGCGGGCCCAGATACGCAGTATTTT.

Turning to this clonotype: This is likely a read error, given that the CDR3 carries no conserved phenylalanine or tryptophan at its end. V and J are TRBV6-5 and TRBJ2-1, with 10 nucleotides matching TRBD2. The germline V gene encodes CDR1 MNHEY and CDR2 SVGAGI. CDR3 size: 15 residues. V was pared by 9 bases and J by 7 bases, with 12 bases of the junction left unmatched. CDR3 amino acids: CARRLLAGERNEQFL. The CDR3 DNA reads TGTGCCAGGAGGCTTCTAGCGGGAGAACGGAATGAGCAGTTCCTC.

Regarding this clonotype: Because it lacks the conserved phenylalanine or tryptophan at the end, this CDR3 is likely a read error. V usage is TRBV11-2 and J usage is TRBJ2-1; tentatively, D is TRBD2 (6 bases). The germline CDR1 and CDR2 sequences are SGHAT and FQNNGV. The length of the CDR3 is 16 residues. CDR3 DNA: TGTGCCAGCAGCTTCTCTAGGGGACTCGTGGGAAATGAACAGTTCCTC. Translating gives CASSFSRGLVGNEQFL.

Comments on this clonotype: Relative to the germline gene, one junction end is altered; a read error may explain this. The chain recombines TRBV11-2 with TRBJ2-3, with a weak D call TRBD2 (6 bases). The CDR3 totals 17 residues. Germline CDR1 SGHAT, CDR2 FQNNGV. The CDR3 DNA follows: TGTACCAGCAGCTTAGGGAGTCGAAGGGAGGGCACAGATACGCAGTATTTT. It is translated as CTSSLGSRREGTDTQYF.

With regard to this clonotype: A clone one base away is much larger, so this may be a read error. V gene TRBV12-3 or TRBV12-4 combines with J gene TRBJ1-4; TRBD1 aligns across 7 bases. This CDR3 region has 14 residues. The CDR3 nucleotides read TGTGACAGCAGTTTCGACAGGGAGGGTGAAAAACTGTTTTTT. This codes for CDSSFDREGEKLFF.

This clonotype showed up just a few times. The chain recombines TRBV28 with TRBJ2-7, with D perhaps matching TRBD2 (6 bases). Germline CDR1 and CDR2: MDHEN and SYDVKM. The CDR3 length is 16 residues. Trimming left V 7 bases short and J 1 base short, with 20 bases between. CDR3 amino acids: CASISLAGSVSYEQYF. The CDR3, as DNA: TGTGCCAGCATTTCTTTGGCGGGATCGGTGTCCTACGAGCAGTACTTC.

The V gene is TRBV12-3 or TRBV12-4, the J gene TRBJ2-7; possible D gene TRBD2, 5 bases. The CDR3 length is 15 residues. Trimming pared 8 bases from V and 0 bases from J, leaving 17 bases between. The CDR3: CASPPRGRPSYEQYF. CDR3 sequence (DNA): TGTGCCAGCCCCCCCCGTGGGAGACCCTCCTACGAGCAGTACTTC.

Concerning this clonotype: Being one base from a much bigger clone, this may be a read error. The chain combines TRBV30 with TRBJ1-4; D unresolved. This CDR3 is built from 15 residues. The V gene's germline CDR1 is GTSNPN and CDR2 SVGIG (reference sequence). The V gene lost 5 bases and the J gene lost 0 bases, with 13 bases spanning the gap. CDR3 DNA: TGTGCCTGGGATAACCTTGGGGCAACTAATGAAAAACTGTTTTTT. This translates into CAWDNLGATNEKLFF.

A single count supports this clonotype. Mismatch with germline at one junction end may stem from a read error. This chain links TRBV25-1 with TRBJ1-6; 7 bases match TRBD1. The CDR3 has 13 residues. Looked up from germline, CDR1 is MGHDK and CDR2 is SYGVNS. CDR3 residues: CVSSGTVNSPLHF. CDR3 DNA sequence: TGTGTCAGCAGTGGGACAGTGAATTCACCCCTCCACTTT.

On this clonotype itself: A much more abundant neighbour one base away suggests this may be a read error. This rearrangement joins TRBV28 to TRBJ1-6; maybe TRBD1 (5 bases). The CDR3 sequence is 14 residues long. In germline, CDR1 is MDHEN, CDR2 SYDVKM. DNA of the CDR3: TGTGCCAACAGTCAGGGCTCCTATAATTCACCCCTCCACTTT. Protein: CANSQGSYNSPLHF.

The rearrangement uses TRBV7-3 and TRBJ2-3; 12 bases match TRBD2. The CDR3 consists of 16 residues. The V gene's germline CDR1 is SGHTA and CDR2 FQGTGA. The V gene end was trimmed by 4 bases and the J gene end by 3 bases; junction bases not matched to a gene: 5. This CDR3 reads CASSSGLAGLTDTQYF. Written as DNA, the CDR3 is TGTGCCAGCAGCTCTGGACTAGCGGGATTGACAGATACGCAGTATTTT.

This rearrangement joins TRBV28 to TRBJ1-1, with 9 bases fitting TRBD1. CDR1 is MDHEN and CDR2 is SYDVKM in the germline V gene. The V gene end was trimmed by 5 bases and the J gene end by 1 base; junction bases not matched to a gene: 8. The CDR3 runs to 16 residues. The CDR3 loop reads CASSRGTGPKNTEAFF. The CDR3 coding sequence is TGTGCCAGCAGTCGTGGGACAGGGCCTAAGAACACTGAAGCTTTCTTT.

This clonotype was seen repeatedly, ten times or more. The chain recombines TRBV12-3 or TRBV12-4 with TRBJ2-7; 10 positions agree with TRBD1. Trimming removed 3 bases from V and 6 bases from J; junction bases left unmatched: 5. This CDR3 contains 14 residues. The CDR3 spells CASSFSDRGGEQYF. CDR3 nucleotide sequence: TGTGCCAGCAGTTTCTCGGACAGGGGGGGCGAGCAGTACTTC.

The sample holds one count of this clonotype. One end of the junction does not line up with germline, which may come from a read error. The V and J genes are TRBV12-3 or TRBV12-4 and TRBJ1-1, with TRBD1 identical over 8 bases. The CDR3 loop spans 13 amino acids. The CDR3 loop is CVSSPGQGREAFF. In DNA, the CDR3 is TGTGTCAGCAGTCCAGGACAGGGCCGTGAAGCTTTCTTT.

This clonotype was counted many times. Its ends do not fully match the called genes, so a read error is possible. This chain uses TRBV12-3 or TRBV12-4 with TRBJ2-7; maybe TRBD2 (6 bases). The length of the CDR3 is 12 residues. For the CDR3, the DNA is TGTGCCGGCAGTCGACTGGAGGGCGAGCAGTACTTC. Its protein product is CAGSRLEGEQYF.

This clonotype was counted at least ten times. The chain recombines TRBV5-6 with TRBJ2-7, with D perhaps matching TRBD1 or TRBD2 (6 bases each). Trimming pared 7 bases from V and 4 bases from J, leaving 15 bases between. CDR1 SGHDT and CDR2 YYEEEE come from the germline V gene. The CDR3 contains 13 residues. CDR3 sequence reads: CASHKQGLYEQYF. The CDR3 DNA reads as TGTGCCAGCCATAAACAGGGACTGTACGAGCAGTACTTC.

Note on this clonotype: Sequence at one end of the junction differs from germline and may be a read error. V usage is TRBV5-4 and J usage is TRBJ2-4, with D possibly TRBD2 on 6 matching bases. The CDR3 is 15 residues long. Germline V gene sequence: CDR1 SGHNT, CDR2 YYREEE (reference sequence). CDR3 DNA: TGTGCCAGCGGCCCACGGGACTCAGCCAAAAACATTCGGTACTTC. Translation: CASGPRDSAKNIRYF.

This chain joins TRBV28 and TRBJ1-4; weak D call: TRBD1 (6 bases). The CDR3 loop spans 16 amino acids. The germline V gene encodes CDR1 MDHEN and CDR2 SYDVKM. Between the trimmed V and J ends, which lost 10 bases and 2 bases, there was a span of 20 bases. The CDR3 coding sequence is TGTGCCACGACCGCGGGGGCAGGAGGGACTAATGAAAAACTGTTTTTT. It translates to CATTAGAGGTNEKLFF.

This clonotype was detected ten times or more. The chain has TRBV6-5 and TRBJ2-3; 8 bases fit TRBD2. Germline CDR1 MNHEY, CDR2 SVGAGI. J was trimmed by 6 bases and V by 7 bases; bases with no gene match: 9. CDR3 length: 14 residues. In DNA, the CDR3 is TGTGCCAGCACCCCGGGGGGGGGCTGGGATACGCAGTATTTT. Protein sequence: CASTPGGGWDTQYF.

The chain has TRBV6-2 or TRBV6-3 and TRBJ2-6; D uncertain. Germline V gives CDR1 MNHEY, CDR2 SVGEGT. V was cut by 5 bases and J by 10 bases, with 18 bases left in between. This CDR3 contains 15 residues. For the CDR3, the DNA is TGTGCCAGCAGTCCTCTCGGTTCTGGGGTTAACGTCCTGACTTTC. Translating it yields CASSPLGSGVNVLTF.

As for this clonotype: The CDR3 does not close with the conserved phenylalanine or tryptophan, likely indicating a read error. The rearrangement joins TRBV11-2 to TRBJ2-3, with D perhaps matching TRBD1 or TRBD2 (6 bases each). The germline CDR1 and CDR2 sequences are SGHAT and FQNNGV. The CDR3 loop spans 15 amino acids. The CDR3 is CACSFGTPPGDTQYL. DNA of the CDR3: TGTGCCTGCAGCTTTGGGACACCCCCGGGGGATACCCAGTATTTG.

This clonotype was counted at least ten times. The genes are TRBV5-1 and TRBJ1-6; tentative D call: TRBD1 (5 bases). Germline values: CDR1 SGHRS, CDR2 YFSETQ. V lost 2 bases to trimming and J lost 14 bases, with 23 bases between them. The CDR3 is 16 amino acids. CDR3 in amino acids: CASSFGGTIQDKALHF. CDR3 DNA sequence: TGCGCCAGCAGCTTTGGAGGGACTATCCAAGATAAGGCCCTCCACTTT.

Concerning this clonotype: A read error may produce the germline difference seen at one junction end. The rearrangement uses TRBV11-1 and TRBJ2-5, with D perhaps being TRBD1 or TRBD2 (5 bases each). This CDR3 comprises 13 residues. Looked up from germline, CDR1 is SGHAT and CDR2 is FQDESV (reference sequence). Here the CDR3 DNA reads TGTGCCAGCAGCGAGGGACCGCGAGTGACCCAATACTTC. This sequence encodes CASSEGPRVTQYF.

To note about this clonotype: It may be a read error: a sequence one base away is much more abundant. V usage is TRBV4-1 and J usage is TRBJ2-1; D might be TRBD2 (5 bases). V lost 6 bases and J 7 bases, leaving 16 bases between the germline ends. Per germline, CDR1 MGHRA and CDR2 YSYEKL. The CDR3 is 14 residues long. The CDR3, as DNA: TGCGCCAGCAGGCAACTCCCTGGGAGAAATGAGCAGTTCTTC. Its protein is CASRQLPGRNEQFF.

This clonotype was recorded at least ten times. The V and J genes are TRBV5-1 and TRBJ1-4; D possibly corresponds to TRBD1 (6 bases). Trimming took 5 bases from V and 7 from J, leaving 12 bases between them. Germline V gene lookup returns CDR1 SGHRS and CDR2 YFSETQ. The CDR3 totals 13 residues. This chain's CDR3 is CASRERGAEKLFF. DNA for the CDR3: TGCGCCAGCAGGGAACGGGGGGCTGAAAAACTGTTTTTT.

Remarks on this clonotype: A read error is possible here, since a much larger clone lies one base away. The chain carries TRBV5-4 and TRBJ2-7, with 10 bases matching TRBD2. Germline V CDR1 and CDR2: SGHNT, YYREEE (reference sequence). J lost 5 bases, V lost 10 bases, and 9 bases had no gene match. This CDR3 spans 13 amino acids. The CDR3: CAAPSGTSDEQYF. In DNA form, the CDR3 reads TGTGCCGCCCCCTCGGGGACTAGCGACGAGCAGTACTTC.

Concerning this clonotype itself: The germline gene is not matched at one end of the junction; a read error may be the cause. The chain couples TRBV6-6 to TRBJ2-7; the D is unclear. The CDR3 spans 13 residues. CDR1 and CDR2 from the germline V gene are MNHNY and SVGAGI (reference sequence). As DNA, the CDR3 is TGTGCCAGCAGTTACCCCGAGATCCTCGAGCGGTACTTC. Translating it yields CASSYPEILERYF.

Concerning this clonotype itself: The junction departs from germline at one end; a sequencing error may be responsible. The CDR3 protein is CSVEGWLAGSNTATQYF. The CDR3 coding sequence is TGCAGCGTTGAAGGTTGGCTGGCGGGAAGCAACACAGCTACGCAGTATTTT. V is TRBV29-1 and J is TRBJ2-3, with D possibly being TRBD2 (6 bases). Germline V lookup: CDR1 SQVTM, CDR2 ANQGSEA. The CDR3 spans 17 residues.